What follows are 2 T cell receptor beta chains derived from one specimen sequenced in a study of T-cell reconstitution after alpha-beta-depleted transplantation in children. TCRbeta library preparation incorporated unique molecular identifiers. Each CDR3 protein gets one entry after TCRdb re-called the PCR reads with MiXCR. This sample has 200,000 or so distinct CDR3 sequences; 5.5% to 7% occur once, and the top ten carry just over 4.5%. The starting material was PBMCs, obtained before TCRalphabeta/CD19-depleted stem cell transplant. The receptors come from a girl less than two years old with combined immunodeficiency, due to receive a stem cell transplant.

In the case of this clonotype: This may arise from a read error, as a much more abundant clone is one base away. This chain's CDR3 is CAIGQSTGELFF. Here the CDR3 DNA reads TGTGCCATCGGACAGAGCACCGGGGAGCTGTTTTTT. The gene calls are TRBV4-2 and TRBJ2-2; weak D call: TRBD1 (6 bases). The CDR3 contains 12 residues. V lost 10 bases, J lost 4 bases, and 10 bases lay in between. The germline CDR1 and CDR2 sequences are LGHNA and YNFKEQ.

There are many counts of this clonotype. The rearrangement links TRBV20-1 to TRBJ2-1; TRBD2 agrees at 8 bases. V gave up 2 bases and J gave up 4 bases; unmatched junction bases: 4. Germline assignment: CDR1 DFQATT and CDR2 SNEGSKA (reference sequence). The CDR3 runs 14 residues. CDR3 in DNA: TGCAGTGCTAGAAGGCGGGAGGTTTACAATGAGCAGTTCTTC. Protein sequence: CSARRREVYNEQFF.